This T cell receptor (beta chain) was observed in a study of CD8 T cells in ankylosing spondylitis. This clonotype has ten or more counts. Unmatched junction bases numbered 4, after V lost 3 bases and J lost 7 bases. This CDR3 is 14 amino acids long. Germline V gene data show CDR1 as MNHEY and CDR2 as SMNVEV (reference sequence). From the 5' RACE reads, TCRdb called clonotypes with MiXCR, one entry per CDR3 protein. In the table there are about 39,000 distinct CDR3 sequences, about a tenth of which are singletons. This sequence was found in a male donor with ankylosing spondylitis or in good health (not recorded which). This chain uses TRBV27 with TRBJ2-1; 9 bases line up with TRBD1. Sequencing was done on a sample of blood, either unsorted or a sorted T cell fraction (not recorded which). This chain's CDR3 is CASSFGTGYNEQFF. Written as DNA, the CDR3 is TGTGCCAGCAGTTTCGGGACAGGGTATAATGAGCAGTTCTTC.